This T cell receptor beta chain was obtained from a study of T cell changes during pregnancy in multiple sclerosis. V lost 2 bases to trimming and J lost 6 bases, with 14 bases between them. CDR1 and CDR2 (germline): GTSNPN, SVGIG (reference sequence). The CDR3 covers 13 residues. The method was immunoSEQ multiplex PCR; TCRdb's version includes in-frame clones alone and lacks a portion of them. The sample contains tens of thousands of clones, 92% of which appear only once. The specimen was peripheral blood, collected in the first trimester of pregnancy. The chain carries TRBV30 and TRBJ2-7; D is perhaps TRBD1 (5 bases). The sequence came from a female donor with multiple sclerosis, enrolled in a pregnancy study. CDR3 coding DNA: TGTGCCTGGAGTCCACACTCAGGGTTCGAGCAGTACTTC. It is translated as CAWSPHSGFEQYF.